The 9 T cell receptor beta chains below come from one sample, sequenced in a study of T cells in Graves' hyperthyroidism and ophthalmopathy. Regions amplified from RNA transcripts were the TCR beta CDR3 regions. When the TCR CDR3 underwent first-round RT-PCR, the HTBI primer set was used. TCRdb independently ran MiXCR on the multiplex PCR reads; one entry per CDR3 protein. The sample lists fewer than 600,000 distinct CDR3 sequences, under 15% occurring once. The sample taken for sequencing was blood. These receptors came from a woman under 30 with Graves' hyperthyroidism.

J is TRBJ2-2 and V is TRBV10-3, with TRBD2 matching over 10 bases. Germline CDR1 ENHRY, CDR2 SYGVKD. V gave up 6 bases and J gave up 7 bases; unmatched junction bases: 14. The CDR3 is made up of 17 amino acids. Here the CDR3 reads CAIRGTAGGPRSGELFF. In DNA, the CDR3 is TGTGCCATCAGGGGAACAGCGGGAGGGCCTCGTAGCGGGGAGCTGTTTTTT.

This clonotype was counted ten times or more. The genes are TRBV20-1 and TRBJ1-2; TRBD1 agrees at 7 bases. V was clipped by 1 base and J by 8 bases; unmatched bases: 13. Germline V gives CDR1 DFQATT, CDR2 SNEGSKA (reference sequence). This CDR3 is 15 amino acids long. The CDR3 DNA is TGCAGTGCTAGAGGCACCACAGGGGTATACAACGGCTACACCTTC. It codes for CSARGTTGVYNGYTF.

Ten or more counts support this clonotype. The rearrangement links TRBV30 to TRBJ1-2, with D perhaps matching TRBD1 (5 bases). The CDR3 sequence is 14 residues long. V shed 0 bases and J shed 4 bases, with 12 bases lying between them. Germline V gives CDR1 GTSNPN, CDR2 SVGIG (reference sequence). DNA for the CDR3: TGTGCCTGGAGTGTCATGCCCAGGGCCTATGGCTACACCTTC. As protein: CAWSVMPRAYGYTF. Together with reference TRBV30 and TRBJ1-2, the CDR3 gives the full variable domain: SQTIHQWPATLVQPVGSPLSLECTVEGTSNPNLYWYRQAAGRGLQLLFYSVGIGQISSEVPQNLSASRPQDRQFILSSKKLLLSDSGFYLCAWSVMPRAYGYTFGSGTRLTVV.

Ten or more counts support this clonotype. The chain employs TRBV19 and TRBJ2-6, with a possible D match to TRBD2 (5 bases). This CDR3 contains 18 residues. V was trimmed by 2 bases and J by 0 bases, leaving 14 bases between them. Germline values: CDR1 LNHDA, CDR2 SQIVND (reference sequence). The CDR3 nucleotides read TGTGCCAGTAGTATACTAGAGGGCAGGAGCTCTGGGGCCAACGTCCTGACTTTC. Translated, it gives CASSILEGRSSGANVLTF.

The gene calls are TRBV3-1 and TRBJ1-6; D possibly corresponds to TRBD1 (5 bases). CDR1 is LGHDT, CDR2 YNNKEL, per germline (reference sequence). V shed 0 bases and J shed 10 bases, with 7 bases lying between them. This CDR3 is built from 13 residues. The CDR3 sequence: CASSQDRDSPLHF. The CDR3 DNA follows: TGTGCCAGCAGCCAAGACAGGGACTCACCCCTCCACTTT.

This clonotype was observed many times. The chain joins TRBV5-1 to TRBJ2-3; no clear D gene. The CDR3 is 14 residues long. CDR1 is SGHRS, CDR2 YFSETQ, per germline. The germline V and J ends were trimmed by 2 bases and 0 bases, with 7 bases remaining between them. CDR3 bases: TGCGCCAGCAGCTTAACAGCTAGCACAGATACGCAGTATTTT. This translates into CASSLTASTDTQYF.

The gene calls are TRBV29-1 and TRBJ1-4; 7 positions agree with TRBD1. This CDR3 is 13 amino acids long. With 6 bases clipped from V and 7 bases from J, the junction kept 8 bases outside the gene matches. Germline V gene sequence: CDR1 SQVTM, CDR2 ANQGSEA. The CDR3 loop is CSVRQGWGEKLFF. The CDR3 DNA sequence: TGCAGCGTCCGACAGGGTTGGGGTGAAAAACTGTTTTTT.

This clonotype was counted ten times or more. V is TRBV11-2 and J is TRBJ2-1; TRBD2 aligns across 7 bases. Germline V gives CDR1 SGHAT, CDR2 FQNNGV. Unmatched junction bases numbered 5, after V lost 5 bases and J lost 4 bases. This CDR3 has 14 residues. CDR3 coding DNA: TGTGCCAGCAGCCCACCCGGGGGGTACAATGAGCAGTTCTTC. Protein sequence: CASSPPGGYNEQFF.

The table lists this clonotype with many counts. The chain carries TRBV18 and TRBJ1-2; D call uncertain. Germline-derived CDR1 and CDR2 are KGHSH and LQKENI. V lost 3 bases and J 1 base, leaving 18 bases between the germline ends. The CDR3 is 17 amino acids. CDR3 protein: CASSPPLGVGLNYGYTF. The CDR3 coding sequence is TGTGCCAGCTCACCCCCCCTCGGGGTAGGACTTAACTATGGCTACACCTTC.